This TCR beta chain originates from a study of CD8 T cells in Susac syndrome. General study results and limits: Across the total CD8+ repertoires, more than 15 Susac-specific public clones were found. The CD8+ TEMRA repertoires yielded 5 or 6 such clones. It was in TEMRA cells and active patients that Susac CD8+ clonal expansion peaked.

Sequencing of TCR beta was performed on blood CD8+ and CD4+ T cells. Bulk CD8+ and CD4+ cells came from magnetic negative isolation; CD8+ TEMRA by FACS. In the case of this clonotype: Its antigen is undetermined.

The CDR3 contains 15 residues. Germline lookup yields CDR1 SGHRS and CDR2 YFSETQ. V was pared by 4 bases and J by 0 bases, with 10 bases between. Random hexamers primed reverse transcription of about 0.45 to 1 ug RNA. A single record per CDR3 protein comes from TCRdb applying MiXCR to the immunoSEQ multiplex PCR reads. The sample records around 90,000 distinct CDR3 sequences, around 96% being singletons. This chain joins TRBV5-1 and TRBJ2-2; D gene uncertain. Sequencing used CD8+ T cells from PBMCs. The TCR originated in a human donor with Susac syndrome. The CDR3 DNA sequence: TGCGCCAGCAGCGATAGGTCGACGAACACCGGGGAGCTGTTTTTT. This encodes CASSDRSTNTGELFF.